This TCR beta chain was obtained from a study of OX40 agonist ivuxolimab in advanced cancers. Study in general: The study enrolled dose-escalation patients with hepatocellular carcinoma, melanoma, renal cell or head and neck cancer. Whole-study results and caveats: Clonal expansion from baseline to week 6 occurred in both CD4+ and CD8+ T cells. Expanded clones belonging to CD8+ T cells outnumbered, on average, those of CD4+. Among the lowest peripheral clonal expansion occurred in 0.1-3.0 mg/kg partial responders.

About this clone: What it recognizes is unknown.

Generated by immunoSEQ multiplex PCR, the TCRdb table keeps only in-frame clones and is missing some. This repertoire shows about 90,000 clones, approximately 90% found once; its top ten account for roughly 0.32%. CDR1 MDHEN and CDR2 SYDVKM come from the germline V gene. The ends lost 6 bases at V and 5 bases at J; junction bases unmatched: 6. There are 13 residues in the CDR3. The receptor was derived from an adult with an advanced solid tumor such as melanoma, head and neck, liver or kidney cancer. Material: CD4+ or CD8+ T cells sorted from blood, obtained in a trial of the OX40 agonist ivuxolimab. V usage is TRBV28 and J usage is TRBJ2-5; 7 bases map to TRBD1. CDR3 nucleotide sequence: TGTGCCAGCAGCCGGGACAGAAAGGAGACCCAGTACTTC. Translated, it gives CASSRDRKETQYF. Based on the CDR3 plus reference TRBV28 and TRBJ2-5, the full variable domain is DVKVTQSSRYLVKRTGEKVFLECVQDMDHENMFWYRQDPGLGLRLIYFSYDVKMKEKGDIPEGYSVSREKKERFSLILESASTNQTSMYLCASSRDRKETQYFGPGTRLLVL.